This T cell receptor beta chain comes out of a study of cytomegalovirus exposure and HLA in healthy donors. Broader study findings: The finding came from a later analysis; first-cohort TCR clusters tended to co-occur in the 130 or so validation repertoires. The study found most TCR sequences rare, yet found some public TCRs in many donors.

It was the approximately 130-subject validation cohort, separate from the roughly 700-subject first cohort, to which the donors belonged. The CDR3 sequence is 15 residues long. V gave up 8 bases and J gave up 1 base, with 18 bases separating them. Germline V gene sequence: CDR1 MNHNS, CDR2 SASEGT. For this clone: Its target is unknown.

Libraries were prepared by immunoSEQ multiplex PCR; TCRdb keeps only in-frame clonotypes and omits some of them. The table shows 120,000 to 150,000 clones, with around 88% occurring only once. This clonotype was sampled from a woman aged 18 to 35 in good health and CMV-seropositive. Sequenced input: PBMCs. V usage is TRBV6-1 and J usage is TRBJ2-7; possibly TRBD2 for D (7 bases). The CDR3 here is CASQGGRGMSYEQYF. CDR3 bases: TGTGCCAGCCAAGGAGGGAGGGGGATGTCCTACGAGCAGTACTTC.